One and the same sample provided the 32 T cell receptor beta chains below, sequenced in a study of blood T cells in healthy people across ages (dated by TCRdb to between 2015 and 2016). Libraries came from 5' RACE. Sequencer: Illumina HiSeq 2500. The second PCR ran for roughly 7 to 12 cycles and used a J-beta primer mix along with a sample-barcoded 5' primer. The raw public data were reprocessed by TCRdb itself: fastp quality trimming at Q25, MiXCR clonotype calling, in-frame beta chains only. A single entry per CDR3 protein holds the most common genes and DNA from its merged rows. The sample contains over 600,000 distinct CDR3 sequences, around half of them found a single time. Of the sample, about a sixth falls within the top ten clones. Sequenced: blood. The receptor source for this set is a man aged 80 or over in good health.

This chain connects TRBV10-2 to TRBJ2-7; 15 bases agree with TRBD2. V gave up 9 bases and J gave up 6 bases; unmatched junction bases: 6. The CDR3 is 14 amino acids. The germline gives CDR1 WSHSY, CDR2 SAAADI. DNA for the CDR3: TGCGCCAGTGGACTAGCGGGAGGGGGTAGCGAGCAGTACTTC. It codes for CASGLAGGGSEQYF.

The chain carries TRBV4-1 and TRBJ2-5; 8 bases fit TRBD1. This CDR3 region has 17 residues. Per germline, CDR1 MGHRA and CDR2 YSYEKL. The V segment lost 4 bases and the J segment 5 bases; nucleotides outside the gene matches: 15. The CDR3 spells CASSRRPGQEEEETQYF. The CDR3 DNA reads as TGCGCCAGCAGCCGACGGCCGGGACAGGAAGAAGAGGAGACCCAGTACTTC.

This chain connects TRBV5-1 to TRBJ1-3; possible D gene TRBD1, 5 bases. V lost 7 bases, J lost 5 bases, and 16 bases lay in between. The CDR3 has 14 amino acids. Germline CDR1 reads SGHRS; CDR2 reads YFSETQ. CDR3 region: CASRETESRNTIYF. The CDR3 region has the DNA TGCGCCAGCCGAGAGACAGAATCACGAAACACCATATATTTT.

This chain joins TRBV28 and TRBJ2-1; TRBD1 aligns across 8 bases. Germline assignment: CDR1 MDHEN and CDR2 SYDVKM. This CDR3 has 15 residues. Trimming took 5 bases from V and 6 from J; bases not matched to a gene: 9. The DNA for the CDR3 is TGTGCCAGCAGTGAGGACAGGGCCAGATTCAATGAGCAGTTCTTC. This sequence encodes CASSEDRARFNEQFF.

This clonotype was picked up a small number of times. In DNA, the CDR3 is TGTGCCAGCAGTTTGCGACTAGCGGGAGGGGTATACGAGCAGTACTTC. Its translation: CASSLRLAGGVYEQYF. This chain uses TRBV27 with TRBJ2-7, with 14 bases matching TRBD2. This CDR3 comprises 16 residues. V shed 3 bases and J 4 bases; nucleotides not matched to a gene: 5. Germline V gene data show CDR1 as MNHEY and CDR2 as SMNVEV (reference sequence).

The chain recombines TRBV29-1 with TRBJ1-5, with D possibly matching TRBD1 (5 bases). Trimming stripped 5 bases from V and 5 bases from J, with 13 bases between. Looked up from germline, CDR1 is SQVTM and CDR2 is ANQGSEA. The CDR3 consists of 13 residues. Here the CDR3 reads CSVSTGGYQPQHF. The DNA of the CDR3 is TGCAGCGTTTCTACTGGGGGGTATCAGCCCCAGCATTTT.

The chain carries TRBV7-2 and TRBJ2-6; D is possibly TRBD2 (6 bases). This CDR3 contains 15 residues. Per the germline V gene, CDR1 is SGHTA and CDR2 is FQGNSA. V was shortened by 5 bases and J by 0 bases, with 8 bases between the two germline ends. CDR3 sequence: CASSAGSSGANVLTF. CDR3 sequence (DNA): TGTGCCAGCAGCGCCGGGAGCTCTGGGGCCAACGTCCTGACTTTC.

This clonotype was seen more than once but under ten times. CDR3 amino acids: CASSGSGISTDTQYF. The CDR3 coding sequence is TGTGCCAGCAGCGGCAGCGGGATCAGCACAGATACGCAGTATTTT. The rearrangement uses TRBV7-2 and TRBJ2-3, with 7 bases matching TRBD2. V lost 5 bases to trimming and J lost 0 bases; unmatched junction nucleotides: 5. The CDR3 sequence is 15 residues long. Per the germline V gene, CDR1 is SGHTA and CDR2 is FQGNSA.

This chain joins TRBV9 and TRBJ2-3; a possible D gene is TRBD2 (5 bases). The CDR3 is 17 amino acids. The germline CDR1 and CDR2 sequences are SGDLS and YYNGEE. Trimming took 0 bases from V and 0 from J, leaving 14 bases between them. The CDR3 nucleotides read TGTGCCAGCAGCGTAGAAGGGCTAGCTCGAAGCACAGATACGCAGTATTTT. Translation: CASSVEGLARSTDTQYF.

The sample holds many counts of this clonotype. The CDR3, as DNA: TGTGCCAGCAGAATCCTAGCGGGAGTCGGGGAGCAGTACTTC. Protein sequence: CASRILAGVGEQYF. The chain carries TRBV28 and TRBJ2-4; 10 bases are a match to TRBD2. V trimming: 6 bases; J trimming: 13 bases; junction bases outside the gene matches: 12. The CDR3 is 14 residues long. Germline CDR1 and CDR2: MDHEN and SYDVKM.

In this sample, this clonotype turned up many times. The rearrangement joins TRBV12-3 or TRBV12-4 to TRBJ2-7; 9 bases agree with TRBD1. This CDR3 comprises 16 residues. V lost 5 bases to trimming and J lost 6 bases; unmatched junction nucleotides: 14. CDR3 amino acids: CASSHRVGTGKSEQYF. The DNA of the CDR3 is TGTGCCAGCAGTCATAGGGTCGGGACAGGGAAGTCCGAGCAGTACTTC.

V usage is TRBV4-3 and J usage is TRBJ2-7; 8 bases map to TRBD1. Germline loops: CDR1 LGHNA, CDR2 YSLEER. V lost 3 bases to trimming and J lost 2 bases; unmatched junction nucleotides: 9. CDR3 size: 16 residues. CDR3 coding DNA: TGCGCCAGCAGCCAGAGATTGACAGGGGCCACCTACGAGCAGTACTTC. It is translated as CASSQRLTGATYEQYF.

The rearrangement joins TRBV3-1 to TRBJ2-1; TRBD2 matches 8 bases. CDR1 is LGHDT, CDR2 YNNKEL, per germline (reference sequence). The V gene end was trimmed by 5 bases and the J gene end by 4 bases; junction bases not matched to a gene: 7. The CDR3 covers 15 residues. The DNA of the CDR3 is TGTGCCAGCAGCTCATCTGGGACTAGTTACAATGAGCAGTTCTTC. Translation: CASSSSGTSYNEQFF.

This clonotype was counted only a few times. The chain links TRBV28 to TRBJ2-1, with 7 bases lining up with TRBD1. This CDR3 is built from 15 residues. Germline loops: CDR1 MDHEN, CDR2 SYDVKM. The V segment lost 2 bases and the J segment 2 bases; nucleotides outside the gene matches: 3. CDR3 nucleotide sequence: TGTGCCAGCAGTTTAGGGACAGTACCCTACAATGAGCAGTTCTTC. This codes for CASSLGTVPYNEQFF.

This rearrangement joins TRBV12-3 or TRBV12-4 to TRBJ2-2; unclear D gene. This CDR3 is 12 amino acids long. Trimming took off 4 bases at V and 8 bases at J, with 8 bases between the two ends. CDR3 sequence reads: CASSSAGGELFF. DNA of the CDR3: TGTGCCAGCAGTTCGGCCGGGGGGGAGCTGTTTTTT.

The chain joins TRBV7-2 to TRBJ1-4, with a weak D call TRBD1 (5 bases). Trimming took 8 bases from V and 4 from J, leaving 14 bases between them. CDR3 length: 14 amino acids. Germline-derived CDR1 and CDR2 are SGHTA and FQGNSA. CDR3 in amino acids: CASGGRADNEKLFF. CDR3 nucleotides: TGTGCCAGCGGCGGCAGGGCAGATAATGAAAAACTGTTTTTT.

The rearrangement uses TRBV28 and TRBJ2-5; 8 nucleotides agree with TRBD2. The junction had 6 bases not matched to a gene; V was cut back by 7 bases and J by 5 bases. The length of the CDR3 is 13 residues. Germline V gives CDR1 MDHEN, CDR2 SYDVKM. The CDR3 coding sequence is TGTGCCAGCATAGGGACTAGTGGGGAGACCCAGTACTTC. Translating it yields CASIGTSGETQYF.

The chain recombines TRBV7-2 with TRBJ2-7; 7 bases agree with TRBD1. V gave up 5 bases and J gave up 5 bases; unmatched junction bases: 9. The length of the CDR3 is 14 residues. Germline V CDR1 and CDR2: SGHTA, FQGNSA. DNA of the CDR3: TGTGCCAGCAGCATCCGACAGGGTCAAAACGAGCAGTACTTC. Translation gives CASSIRQGQNEQYF.

V and J are TRBV18 and TRBJ2-6, with 7 bases matching TRBD1. Germline-derived CDR1 and CDR2 are KGHSH and LQKENI. This CDR3 is built from 18 residues. The trim removed 3 bases at V and 0 bases at J, leaving 8 bases unmatched. The CDR3 DNA follows: TGTGCCAGCTCACCCTTGGACAGGTGGGGCTCTGGGGCCAACGTCCTGACTTTC. This sequence encodes CASSPLDRWGSGANVLTF.

This clonotype was seen at least ten times. This chain uses TRBV20-1 with TRBJ2-2; 9 nucleotides line up with TRBD2. The CDR3 runs 13 residues. The V and J ends lost 3 bases and 4 bases, in that order; junction bases with no gene match: 0. Per germline, CDR1 DFQATT and CDR2 SNEGSKA (reference sequence). Here the CDR3 DNA reads TGCAGTGCTAGGACTAGCGGCACCGGGGAGCTGTTTTTT. Its translation: CSARTSGTGELFF.

To note about this clonotype: This may be a read error, as it is one base from a much larger clone. The chain employs TRBV6-6 and TRBJ2-5; TRBD2 matches 7 bases. The tail of the sequence fits TRBJ2-1 better, so the J call may be wrong. The CDR3 is 16 residues long. Germline V gene sequence: CDR1 MNHNY, CDR2 SVGAGI (reference sequence). The CDR3 nucleotides are TGTGCCAGCAGTTACTCGGGGGGAGGGTACCAAGAGACCCAGTTCTTC. It codes for CASSYSGGGYQETQFF.

This clonotype has just a few counts. J is TRBJ2-1 and V is TRBV4-2; D is undetermined. Germline V gene lookup returns CDR1 LGHNA and CDR2 YNFKEQ. With 0 bases removed from V and 0 bases from J, the gap between germline ends came to 6 bases. The CDR3 is 15 residues long. Here the CDR3 reads CASSQDYSSYNEQFF. CDR3 in DNA: TGTGCCAGCAGCCAAGACTACAGCTCCTACAATGAGCAGTTCTTC.

CDR3 loop: CASSLRQGSTEAFF. The CDR3 DNA reads TGTGCCAGCAGTCTCCGACAGGGGAGCACTGAAGCTTTCTTT. V and J are TRBV12-3 or TRBV12-4 and TRBJ1-1, with TRBD1 identical over 8 bases. Trimming cost V 5 bases and J 4 bases; bases outside gene matches: 6. This CDR3 is 14 amino acids long.

The sample holds one count of this clonotype. The chain employs TRBV5-6 and TRBJ2-1; 12 bases are shared with TRBD2. In germline, CDR1 is SGHDT, CDR2 YYEEEE. The CDR3 runs to 16 residues. V lost 4 bases and J lost 9; bases outside the gene matches: 11. The CDR3 loop is CASSPNLAGGPGEQFF. In DNA form, the CDR3 reads TGTGCCAGCAGCCCCAACCTAGCGGGAGGGCCGGGTGAGCAGTTCTTC. The full variable domain, with the rest looked up from reference TRBV5-6 and TRBJ2-1, is DAGVTQSPTHLIKTRGQQVTLRCSPKSGHDTVSWYQQALGQGPQFIFQYYEEEERQRGNFPDRFSGHQFPNYSSELNVNALLLGDSALYLCASSPNLAGGPGEQFFGPGTRLTVL.

The chain recombines TRBV7-8 with TRBJ2-5, with D unresolved. This CDR3 is 11 amino acids long. Trimming cost V 9 bases and J 4 bases, with 9 bases left between them. CDR1 and CDR2 (germline): SGHVS, FQNEAQ. The CDR3 nucleotides read TGTGCCAGTCAAATCTTAGAGACCCAGTACTTC. It is translated as CASQILETQYF. Full variable domain (rest looked up from reference TRBV7-8 and TRBJ2-5): GAGVSQSPRYKVAKRGQDVALRCDPISGHVSLFWYQQALGQGPEFLTYFQNEAQLDKSGLPSDRFFAERPEGSVSTLKIQRTQQEDSAVYLCASQILETQYFGPGTRLLVL.

This chain uses TRBV2 with TRBJ2-5; D possibly corresponds to TRBD2 (5 bases). The ends were cut back, 3 bases at V and 0 bases at J, with 8 bases in the middle. The CDR3 extends over 14 amino acids. Per germline, CDR1 SNHLY and CDR2 FYNNEI. CDR3 sequence: CASSDPGYQETQYF. CDR3 nucleotide sequence: TGTGCCAGCAGTGATCCGGGGTACCAAGAGACCCAGTACTTC.

This chain links TRBV29-1 with TRBJ2-1, with 9 positions matching TRBD1. Germline CDR1 SQVTM, CDR2 ANQGSEA. This CDR3 spans 14 amino acids. V shed 6 bases, J shed 5 bases, and the junction held 8 bases outside the gene matches. The CDR3 region is CSVRDRGFDNEQFF. In DNA, the CDR3 is TGCAGCGTGCGTGACAGGGGGTTTGACAATGAGCAGTTCTTC.

The V call is TRBV28, the J call TRBJ2-5; D might be TRBD1 (5 bases). Trimming took off 6 bases at V and 0 bases at J, with 14 bases between the two ends. CDR3 size: 15 residues. Germline V CDR1 and CDR2: MDHEN, SYDVKM. The CDR3 loop reads CASSPNTGHQETQYF. CDR3 in DNA: TGTGCCAGCAGCCCGAATACAGGACACCAAGAGACCCAGTACTTC.

The V call is TRBV11-3, the J call TRBJ2-1; TRBD2 might be the D (5 bases). Germline CDR1 reads SGHNT; CDR2 reads YENEEA. V was cut by 5 bases and J by 0 bases, with 8 bases left in between. This CDR3 comprises 14 residues. This CDR3 reads CASSEGPSYNEQFF. In DNA form, the CDR3 reads TGTGCCAGCAGCGAGGGCCCCTCCTACAATGAGCAGTTCTTC.

The chain is built from TRBV28 and TRBJ2-5; TRBD1 matches 7 bases. This CDR3 comprises 14 residues. Trimming removed 4 bases from V and 4 bases from J; junction bases left unmatched: 6. The germline gives CDR1 MDHEN, CDR2 SYDVKM. The CDR3 DNA follows: TGTGCCAGCAGTTCGCACAGGGGCCCAGAGACCCAGTACTTC. Protein sequence: CASSSHRGPETQYF.

This clonotype occurred once. The V call is TRBV30, the J call TRBJ2-5; TRBD2 agrees at 9 bases. The DNA end lines up better with TRBJ2-7; the J call may be wrong. The CDR3 spans 14 residues. Per the germline V gene, CDR1 is GTSNPN and CDR2 is SVGIG (reference sequence). Here the CDR3 reads CAWSEGLANDEQYF. The CDR3 coding sequence is TGTGCCTGGAGTGAGGGACTAGCTAACGACGAGCAGTACTTC.

In this sample, this clonotype turned up a few times. The V gene is TRBV2, the J gene TRBJ2-7; D not certain. The CDR3 has 14 amino acids. The germline CDR1 and CDR2 sequences are SNHLY and FYNNEI. With 1 base removed from V and 5 bases from J, the gap between germline ends came to 12 bases. The CDR3 DNA is TGTGCCAGCAGTGAAGGACGGTCCTTCGACGAGCAGTACTTC. This encodes CASSEGRSFDEQYF. The variable domain in full, with the rest retrieved from reference TRBV2 and TRBJ2-7, is EPEVTQTPSHQVTQMGQEVILRCVPISNHLYFYWYRQILGQKVEFLVSFYNNEISEKSEIFDDQFSVERPDGSNFTLKIRSTKLEDSAMYFCASSEGRSFDEQYFGPGTRLTVT.